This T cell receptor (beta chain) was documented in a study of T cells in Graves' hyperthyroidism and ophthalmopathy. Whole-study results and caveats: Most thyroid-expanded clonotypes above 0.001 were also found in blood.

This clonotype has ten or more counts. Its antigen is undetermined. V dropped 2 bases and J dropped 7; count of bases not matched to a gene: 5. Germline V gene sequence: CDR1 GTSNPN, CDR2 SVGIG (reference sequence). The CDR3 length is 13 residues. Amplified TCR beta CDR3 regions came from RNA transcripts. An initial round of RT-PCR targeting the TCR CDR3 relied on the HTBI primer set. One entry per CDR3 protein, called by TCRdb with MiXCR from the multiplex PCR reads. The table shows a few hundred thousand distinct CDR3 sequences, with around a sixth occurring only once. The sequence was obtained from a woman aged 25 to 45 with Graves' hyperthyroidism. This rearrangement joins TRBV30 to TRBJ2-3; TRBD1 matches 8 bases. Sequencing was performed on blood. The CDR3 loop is CAWSLSGGYTQYF. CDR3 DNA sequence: TGTGCCTGGAGTCTCTCAGGGGGCTATACGCAGTATTTT.